This TCR beta chain emerged from a study of regulatory T cells in long-lasting Graves disease. Study conclusions and caveats: There was favoring of TRBV28, TRBJ1-2 and TRBJ2-5 in persistent disease. TCR diversity in persistent Graves' patients was below that of newly diagnosed ones.

Relying on iRepertoire HTBI primers and Arm-PCR of CDR3 regions, the team built TCR beta libraries. As handled by the study authors: The samples yielded 62 TRBV and around 14 TRBJ segments. A single record per CDR3 protein comes from TCRdb applying MiXCR to the multiplex PCR reads. The V and J calls and clone size come from TCRdb's table, not from the authors' own analysis. The sample carries roughly 500,000 distinct CDR3 sequences, 20% to 25% recorded once. In its sample, this clonotype was seen a few times. Its antigen is unknown. Time point here: persistent/refractory GD, antithyroid drugs over 5 years with positive TRAb. RNA extracted from PBMCs served as the sequencing template. By American Thyroid Association guidelines, Graves' disease was diagnosed in the cohort. J gave up 8 bases and V 6 bases, and 7 bases lay outside the gene matches. CDR3 length equals 14 residues.

The chain combines TRBV12-3 or TRBV12-4 with TRBJ1-4; the match to TRBD1 covers 9 bases. This TCR was recovered from a female donor with Graves disease. The sample was peripheral blood mononuclear cells (PBMCs), taken when the disease was refractory, from a patient treated with antithyroid drugs. This chain's CDR3 is CASSYGDRVEKLFF. The CDR3 bases are TGTGCCAGCAGCTACGGGGACAGGGTGGAAAAACTGTTTTTT.